The rows below give T cell receptor beta chains drawn from one sample of a study of blood T cell repertoires in COVID-19. Data came from immunoSEQ multiplex PCR; TCRdb stores just in-frame clones and leaves some out. The table includes 20,000 to 30,000 clones, roughly 92% detected once. Sequencing input: peripheral blood. Receptors originate from a human donor in a cohort sampled during active COVID-19. CDR3s include the opening cysteine and the closing phenylalanine or tryptophan. Each record gives: D gene, clone size, V gene, J gene, CDR3 DNA, CDR3 protein. The D gene is left open where the match is weak. Rows give clone size only sometimes, using once, few, many, or a class for an expanded clone.

TRBD2,.,TRBV6-4,TRBJ2-1,TGTGCCAGCAGTGACCCCGCGACTAGCGGGGGGGAGCAGTTCTTC,CASSDPATSGGEQFF
TRBD1,.,TRBV28,TRBJ1-2,TGTGCCAGCAGTTCCCCCGGGACAGTGAACTATGGCTACACCTTC,CASSSPGTVNYGYTF
TRBD1,.,TRBV5-1,TRBJ2-1,TGCGCCAGCAGGGCCGGACAGGGTTCCTACAATGAGCAGTTCTTC,CASRAGQGSYNEQFF
.,.,TRBV10-3,TRBJ2-5,TGTGCCATCCGGGGGTCCGGGGATCAAGAGACCCAGTACTTC,CAIRGSGDQETQYF
.,.,TRBV5-1,TRBJ1-1,TGCGCCAGCAGCTTTGAAGCTTTGAACACTGAAGCTTTCTTT,CASSFEALNTEAFF
TRBD1,.,TRBV4-2,TRBJ2-7,TGTGCCAGCAGCCAGAGTTCGGGACAGGGTCTCTACGAGCAGTACTTC,CASSQSSGQGLYEQYF
.,.,TRBV12-5,TRBJ1-2,TGTGCTAGTGGTTCAGGGTCGAACTATGGCTACACCTTC,CASGSGSNYGYTF
TRBD1,.,TRBV9,TRBJ2-3,TGTGCCAGCAGCGTGACCGGGACAGGGTACACAGATACGCAGTATTTT,CASSVTGTGYTDTQYF
TRBD1,.,TRBV11-2,TRBJ2-3,TGTGCCAGCAGCCGCTCGGGACAGAACACAGATACGCAGTATTTT,CASSRSGQNTDTQYF
TRBD1,.,TRBV5-1,TRBJ2-5,TGCGCCAGCAGCCCCGGACAGGGACTGTACTTC,CASSPGQGLYF
TRBD1,.,TRBV30,TRBJ2-7,TGTGCCTGGACTATAAAGGGCCCCGGGACAGGGGGCTACGAGCAGTACTTC,CAWTIKGPGTGGYEQYF
TRBD1,.,TRBV5-1,TRBJ1-4,TGCGCCAGCAGCTTGCCCAGGACAGGGGGGGGTGAAAAACTGTTTTTT,CASSLPRTGGGEKLFF
.,once,TRBV5-1,TRBJ2-5,TGCGCCAGCAGCTTGGGGCAGGGTTCGGAGACCCAGTACTTC,CASSLGQGSETQYF
TRBD2,.,TRBV28,TRBJ2-2,TGTGCCAGCAGGGAAGCGGGGAGGGTCACCGGGGAGCTGTTTTTT,CASREAGRVTGELFF
TRBD2,.,TRBV11-3,TRBJ2-2,TGTGCCAGCAGCTTAGATAATTGGGAGGGAGACGCCGGGGAGCTGTTTTTT,CASSLDNWEGDAGELFF
.,.,TRBV3-1/TRBV3-2,TRBJ2-1,TGTGCCAGCAGCCGATCCCTAACAACTACAAATGAGCAGTTCTTC,CASSRSLTTTNEQFF
TRBD2,.,TRBV5-4,TRBJ2-5,TGTGCCAGCAGCTTTCCCGGGAGGGCAGTACAAGAGACCCAGTACTTC,CASSFPGRAVQETQYF
.,.,TRBV6-5,TRBJ1-1,TGTGCCAGCAGTTACCGGGGGGGTGCGAGCACTGAAGCTTTCTTT,CASSYRGGASTEAFF
TRBD1,.,TRBV7-8,TRBJ2-7,TGTGCCAGCAGCTTCCAGGACAGGGAGAGTTCTAACGAGCAGTACTTC,CASSFQDRESSNEQYF
.,.,TRBV5-6,TRBJ2-3,TGTGCCAGCAGCTTACCTGAGACAGATACGCAGTATTTT,CASSLPETDTQYF
.,.,TRBV28,TRBJ2-1,TGTGCCAGCAGTTTGGCGGTAGGTGAGCAGTTCTTC,CASSLAVGEQFF
TRBD1,.,TRBV12-3/TRBV12-4,TRBJ1-2,TGTGCCAGCAGTATTGGGACAGAGCTCACCTTC,CASSIGTELTF
TRBD2,.,TRBV28,TRBJ2-5,TGTGCCAGCAGTTTAACGGGGGGGGCCAGGGAGACCCAGTACTTC,CASSLTGGARETQYF
.,.,TRBV14,TRBJ1-6,TGTGCCAGCAGCCTGCAGGGTTTTTCACCCCTCCACTTT,CASSLQGFSPLHF
TRBD2,once,TRBV6-1,TRBJ2-5,TGTGCCAGCAGTGAGACCGGGACTACTCAAGAGACCCAGTACTTC,CASSETGTTQETQYF
TRBD1,.,TRBV7-9,TRBJ2-7,TGTGCCAGCAGCTGGGGACAGGGAGGCTACGAGCAGTACTTC,CASSWGQGGYEQYF
.,.,TRBV3-1/TRBV3-2,TRBJ1-6,TGTGCCAGCAGCCAAGGGACAGCGAATAATTCACCCCTCCACTTT,CASSQGTANNSPLHF
.,.,TRBV11-3,TRBJ2-2,TGTGCCAGCAGCTTTGATACGGGGTCGAACACCGGGGAGCTGTTTTTT,CASSFDTGSNTGELFF
.,.,TRBV19,TRBJ2-6,TGTGCCAGTAGCGCAGCCCGACAGACCTCTGGGGCCAACGTCCTGACTTTC,CASSAARQTSGANVLTF
.,.,TRBV5-1,TRBJ2-7,TGCGCCAGCAGCTTGGCTACAGGGTGGAACGAGCAGTACTTC,CASSLATGWNEQYF
TRBD1,.,TRBV2,TRBJ1-1,TGTGCCAGCAGTGAGGACAGGGTCGGAGCTTTCTTT,CASSEDRVGAFF
TRBD1,.,TRBV30,TRBJ1-6,TGTGCCTGGAGTATCAGGGGGCGGGGGAATTCACCCCTCCACTTT,CAWSIRGRGNSPLHF
.,.,TRBV19,TRBJ1-5,TGTGCCAGTACCCACTCCCTGTTTGACATTAGCAATCAGCCCCAGCATTTT,CASTHSLFDISNQPQHF
.,once,TRBV4-1,TRBJ1-2,TGCGCCAGCAGCCAACCTGGACAGTTTAGACGGGATGGCTACACCTTC,CASSQPGQFRRDGYTF
.,.,TRBV3-1/TRBV3-2,TRBJ2-3,TGTGCCAGCAGCCAAGAGGGAGCGAACCTAGGCACAGATACGCAGTATTTT,CASSQEGANLGTDTQYF
.,.,TRBV5-1,TRBJ1-2,TGCGCCAGCAGCTTGTCTGGGGGAGGTGGCTACACCTTC,CASSLSGGGGYTF
TRBD1,.,TRBV5-6,TRBJ1-2,TGTGCCAGCAGCTTACCGGGACAGGGCTTCTATGGCTACACCTTC,CASSLPGQGFYGYTF
TRBD2,.,TRBV11-2,TRBJ2-7,TGTGCCAGCAGCTTAGATGGTCCTGGACTAGCGGGAGGAACCACCTACGAGCAGTACTTC,CASSLDGPGLAGGTTYEQYF
.,.,TRBV7-2,TRBJ2-4,TGTGCCAGCAGCGGGGGACTAGCCAAAAACATTCAGTACTTC,CASSGGLAKNIQYF
.,.,TRBV6-5,TRBJ2-1,TGTGCCAGCAGGGGTGGAGCCTACAATGAGCAGTTCTTC,CASRGGAYNEQFF
.,.,TRBV11-2,TRBJ2-3,TGTGCCAGCAGCTTAGGACCACCCCCAACTACGTATTTT,CASSLGPPPTTYF
.,.,TRBV28,TRBJ1-5,TGTGCCAGCAATCCCCCAGGGGTTAAGAATCAGCCCCAGCATTTT,CASNPPGVKNQPQHF
.,.,TRBV5-4,TRBJ1-1,TGTGCCAGCAGCGGCCAGGGCCTAATGAACACTGAAGCTTTCTTT,CASSGQGLMNTEAFF
TRBD1,.,TRBV7-9,TRBJ1-6,TGTGCCAGCAGCTTACCCCAGGGGGGTATTTCACCCCTCCACTTT,CASSLPQGGISPLHF